A single sample gave rise to the 27 T cell receptor beta chains below, sequenced in a study of T cell responses to AZD1222 COVID-19 vaccine. Only in-frame clones appear in the TCRdb table, and some are missing; sequencing was by immunoSEQ multiplex PCR. The profile shows 130,000 or so clones, about nine tenths of them singletons. The material was peripheral blood, obtained on day 0 of AZD1222 vaccination. The receptors stem from an adult in good health.

The chain recombines TRBV5-1 with TRBJ2-7; D is perhaps TRBD1 (6 bases). The CDR3 totals 13 residues. CDR1 is SGHRS and CDR2 is YFSETQ in the germline V gene. With 6 bases removed from V and 6 bases from J, the gap between germline ends came to 16 bases. CDR3 sequence (DNA): TGCGCCAGCACCCAGAGTTTAGGGGGCGAGCAGTACTTC. Its protein product is CASTQSLGGEQYF.

This clone has only a few counts. The V call is TRBV5-1, the J call TRBJ2-3; no firm D call. The ends were cut back, 3 bases at V and 6 bases at J, with 8 bases in the middle. CDR1 and CDR2 from the germline V gene are SGHRS and YFSETQ. CDR3 length: 12 residues. CDR3 coding DNA: TGCGCCAGCAGCTCGCTCGCCGATACGCAGTATTTT. Protein product: CASSSLADTQYF.

V usage is TRBV28 and J usage is TRBJ1-3; no clear D gene. CDR3 length equals 15 residues. CDR1 is MDHEN, CDR2 SYDVKM, per germline. Trimming pared 6 bases from V and 0 bases from J, leaving 12 bases between. The CDR3 nucleotides are TGTGCCAGCAGCCCTCTCGGGAACTCTGGAAACACCATATATTTT. Translation gives CASSPLGNSGNTIYF.

V gene TRBV3-1 (or the pseudogene TRBV3-2) combines with J gene TRBJ1-2; possibly TRBD1 for D (5 bases). V was clipped by 0 bases and J by 8 bases, with 34 bases between them. The CDR3 has 21 residues. Per the germline V gene, CDR1 is LGHDT and CDR2 is YNNKEL (reference sequence). CDR3 nucleotides: TGTGCCAGCAGCCAAGATGTCTTTATTTCGGGGCAGGTCCTCCAAAAGAGGGGCTACACCTTC. Residues: CASSQDVFISGQVLQKRGYTF.

The rearrangement uses TRBV2 and TRBJ2-3; 14 bases are shared with TRBD2. The germline CDR1 and CDR2 sequences are SNHLY and FYNNEI. The CDR3 is 15 residues long. The trim removed 6 bases at V and 5 bases at J, leaving 4 bases unmatched. The chain's CDR3 is CASRRLAGGQDTQYF. The DNA of the CDR3 is TGTGCCAGCAGGAGACTAGCGGGGGGGCAAGATACGCAGTATTTT. The variable domain in full, with the rest retrieved from reference TRBV2 and TRBJ2-3, is EPEVTQTPSHQVTQMGQEVILRCVPISNHLYFYWYRQILGQKVEFLVSFYNNEISEKSEIFDDQFSVERPDGSNFTLKIRSTKLEDSAMYFCASRRLAGGQDTQYFGPGTRLTVL.

V and J are TRBV5-1 and TRBJ1-1; 7 bases are shared with TRBD1. Germline V CDR1 and CDR2: SGHRS, YFSETQ. The CDR3 sequence is 13 residues long. Trimming at V came to 3 bases and at J to 2 bases, leaving 1 base not matched to a gene. The CDR3 bases are TGCGCCAGCAGCTGGGACAGTAACACTGAAGCTTTCTTT. This encodes CASSWDSNTEAFF. The whole variable domain, remainder taken from reference TRBV5-1 and TRBJ1-1, is KAGVTQTPRYLIKTRGQQVTLSCSPISGHRSVSWYQQTPGQGLQFLFEYFSETQRNKGNFPGRFSGRQFSNSRSEMNVSTLELGDSALYLCASSWDSNTEAFFGQGTRLTVV.

The chain links TRBV11-2 to TRBJ2-5; D not certain. The CDR3 length is 14 residues. CDR1 is SGHAT and CDR2 is FQNNGV in the germline V gene. V was cut by 1 base and J by 4 bases, with 10 bases left in between. As DNA, the CDR3 is TGTGCCAGCAGCTTAGGCCCCAATGGAGAGACCCAGTACTTC. It specifies CASSLGPNGETQYF.

The chain uses TRBV6-7 and TRBJ2-7; 9 nucleotides agree with TRBD1. TRBV6-7 has ORF status, its function being uncertain. V was pared by 6 bases and J by 0 bases, with 9 bases of the junction left unmatched. The CDR3 length is 16 residues. CDR3 DNA sequence: TGTGCCAGCAGCCCCAATCGGGACAGGGCCTCCTACGAGCAGTACTTC. This translates into CASSPNRDRASYEQYF.

The rearrangement joins TRBV6-2 or TRBV6-3 to TRBJ2-5, with 7 bases that match TRBD2. This CDR3 contains 15 residues. The ends lost 4 bases at V and 2 bases at J; junction bases unmatched: 7. From germline, CDR1 is MNHEY and CDR2 SVGEGT. The CDR3 bases are TGTGCCAGCAGTTTCGAGCGGGGAAGTCAAGAGACCCAGTACTTC. Translated, it gives CASSFERGSQETQYF.

The chain employs TRBV27 and TRBJ2-3; 11 nucleotides match TRBD1. The V gene end was trimmed by 4 bases and the J gene end by 5 bases; junction bases not matched to a gene: 2. CDR1 is MNHEY and CDR2 is SMNVEV in the germline V gene (reference sequence). CDR3 length: 14 residues. In DNA form, the CDR3 reads TGTGCCAGCAGTTCAGGGACAGGGGGAGATACGCAGTATTTT. The encoded protein is CASSSGTGGDTQYF.

This clone was picked up a small number of times. The chain links TRBV19 to TRBJ1-5; D is perhaps TRBD1 (5 bases). From germline, CDR1 is LNHDA and CDR2 SQIVND (reference sequence). Trimming took 3 bases from V and 5 from J, leaving 11 bases between them. The CDR3 length is 14 residues. The CDR3 coding sequence is TGTGCCAGTAGTATCCGGGAAGGGGATCAGCCCCAGCATTTT. This sequence encodes CASSIREGDQPQHF. Supplemented by reference TRBV19 and TRBJ1-5, the full variable domain reads DGGITQSPKYLFRKEGQNVTLSCEQNLNHDAMYWYRQDPGQGLRLIYYSQIVNDFQKGDIAEGYSVSREKKESFPLTVTSAQKNPTAFYLCASSIREGDQPQHFGDGTRLSIL.

In this sample, this clone turned up once. This rearrangement joins TRBV5-6 to TRBJ1-2; 9 bases agree with TRBD1. V trimming: 3 bases; J trimming: 7 bases; junction bases outside the gene matches: 10. CDR3 length: 15 residues. Germline CDR1 reads SGHDT; CDR2 reads YYEEEE. The CDR3 sequence is CASSWGTGMVLGYTF. The CDR3 DNA reads as TGTGCCAGCAGCTGGGGGACAGGGATGGTTCTTGGCTACACCTTC.

This chain links TRBV27 with TRBJ1-1; 7 nucleotides align to TRBD1. The CDR3 is 16 amino acids. V lost 2 bases, J lost 0 bases, and 6 bases stayed unmatched. CDR1 is MNHEY and CDR2 is SMNVEV in the germline V gene (reference sequence). The CDR3 loop reads CASSLAGGFLNTEAFF. CDR3 bases: TGTGCCAGCAGTTTAGCAGGGGGGTTCTTGAACACTGAAGCTTTCTTT.

In this sample, this clone turned up a few times. This chain links TRBV7-2 with TRBJ2-2, with a weak D call TRBD1 (5 bases). The CDR3 runs to 13 residues. Between the trimmed V and J ends, which lost 3 bases and 6 bases, there was a span of 8 bases. Per germline, CDR1 SGHTA and CDR2 FQGNSA. CDR3 protein: CASSFRGAGELFF. DNA for the CDR3: TGTGCCAGCAGCTTTAGGGGTGCCGGGGAGCTGTTTTTT.

This clone has just one count. The V gene is TRBV6-2 or TRBV6-3, the J gene TRBJ2-1; no reliable D call. Germline V gene sequence: CDR1 MNHEY, CDR2 SVGEGT. V dropped 2 bases and J dropped 1 base, with 12 bases sitting between them. The CDR3 spans 16 residues. The CDR3 region has the DNA TGTGCCAGCAGTTACCCCGGCTCCAATTCCTACAATGAGCAGTTCTTC. This translates into CASSYPGSNSYNEQFF.

The chain couples TRBV19 to TRBJ1-1, with 10 positions matching TRBD1. Losses at the gene ends were 5 bases for V and 5 bases for J; bases not matched to a gene: 8. Germline assignment: CDR1 LNHDA and CDR2 SQIVND (reference sequence). The CDR3 runs to 15 residues. The CDR3 coding sequence is TGTGCCAGTAGTCCCGACAGGGGGCTTAAAACTGAAGCTTTCTTT. Encoded protein: CASSPDRGLKTEAFF.

Only a few counts were recorded for this clone. The V call is TRBV29-1, the J call TRBJ2-2, with a tentative D call TRBD1 (5 bases). The germline gives CDR1 SQVTM, CDR2 ANQGSEA. Trimming took off 7 bases at V and 5 bases at J, with 14 bases between the two ends. This CDR3 has 13 amino acids. The chain's CDR3 is CSGGWGGTGELFF. For the CDR3, the DNA is TGCAGCGGGGGCTGGGGTGGAACCGGGGAGCTGTTTTTT.

This chain uses TRBV7-3 with TRBJ2-2, with D perhaps matching TRBD1 (5 bases). Trimming stripped 2 bases from V and 1 base from J, with 8 bases between. Germline CDR1 reads SGHTA; CDR2 reads FQGTGA. The CDR3 covers 15 residues. The CDR3 sequence is CASSLDRRNTGELFF. The CDR3 DNA reads as TGTGCCAGCAGCTTAGACAGACGGAACACCGGGGAGCTGTTTTTT. The full variable domain, with the rest looked up from reference TRBV7-3 and TRBJ2-2, is GAGVSQTPSNKVTEKGKYVELRCDPISGHTALYWYRQSLGQGPEFLIYFQGTGAADDSGLPNDRFFAVRPEGSVSTLKIQRTERGDSAVYLCASSLDRRNTGELFFGEGSRLTVL.

The chain uses TRBV10-2 and TRBJ2-2; no definite D call. Germline loops: CDR1 WSHSY, CDR2 SAAADI. This CDR3 comprises 12 residues. The V gene lost 3 bases and the J gene lost 7 bases, with 6 bases spanning the gap. CDR3 loop: CASSDPIGELFF. In DNA, the CDR3 is TGCGCCAGCAGTGATCCCATCGGGGAGCTGTTTTTT.

The V gene is TRBV28, the J gene TRBJ1-4; D might be TRBD1 (5 bases). Trimming took off 6 bases at V and 10 bases at J, with 12 bases between the two ends. This CDR3 spans 12 amino acids. The V gene's germline CDR1 is MDHEN and CDR2 SYDVKM. The CDR3, as DNA: TGTGCCAGCAGCTCCCAAAGGGGAAAACTGTTTTTT. This sequence encodes CASSSQRGKLFF.

This sequence joins TRBV7-3 and TRBJ1-1; D gene uncertain. The length of the CDR3 is 13 residues. Germline loops: CDR1 SGHTA, CDR2 FQGTGA. Deletions cut 4 bases from V and 5 bases from J, with 11 bases between. CDR3 sequence reads: CASSSPGRTEAFF. CDR3 bases: TGTGCCAGCAGCTCACCCGGGAGGACTGAAGCTTTCTTT.

V gene TRBV27 combines with J gene TRBJ1-5; D unresolved. Trimming stripped 3 bases from V and 9 bases from J, with 12 bases between. The CDR3 totals 13 residues. Per the germline V gene, CDR1 is MNHEY and CDR2 is SMNVEV (reference sequence). CDR3 coding DNA: TGTGCCAGCAGTTTTGGTGAGGGTGGGCCCCAGCATTTT. Translating it yields CASSFGEGGPQHF.

About this clone: One end of the junction fails to match germline, which may point to a read error. V and J are TRBV7-2 and TRBJ2-7; D could derive from TRBD1 or TRBD2 (5 bases each). This CDR3 spans 15 amino acids. Germline V CDR1 and CDR2: SGHTA, FQGNSA. This CDR3 is CVSSSTGRIGYEQYF. The CDR3 DNA sequence: TGTGTCAGCAGCTCGACGGGACGCATCGGCTACGAGCAGTACTTC.

Here the CDR3 DNA reads TGTGCCAGCAGTTGGGACAGAGTCTACGAGCAGTACTTC. Translated, it gives CASSWDRVYEQYF. V is TRBV12-3 or TRBV12-4 and J is TRBJ2-7; TRBD1 aligns across 7 bases. The junction had 3 bases not matched to a gene; V was cut back by 4 bases and J by 3 bases. The length of the CDR3 is 13 residues.

This rearrangement joins TRBV5-4 to TRBJ1-2; D call uncertain. V was pared by 2 bases and J by 7 bases, with 18 bases between. In germline, CDR1 is SGHNT, CDR2 YYREEE (reference sequence). The CDR3 spans 15 residues. CDR3: CASSFADGGLFGYTF. CDR3 DNA sequence: TGTGCCAGCAGCTTTGCGGACGGAGGGCTCTTTGGCTACACCTTC.

The V gene is TRBV28, the J gene TRBJ1-1; no clear D. V lost 6 bases and J lost 2, with 13 bases in between. Per the germline V gene, CDR1 is MDHEN and CDR2 is SYDVKM. This CDR3 spans 14 amino acids. The DNA of the CDR3 is TGTGCCAGCAGACAAATATGGGGTAACACTGAAGCTTTCTTT. It codes for CASRQIWGNTEAFF.

In nucleotides, the CDR3 is TGTGCCAGCAGCTGGGGGACTAGCGGACAAGAGACCCAGTACTTC. Amino acids: CASSWGTSGQETQYF. The V and J genes are TRBV5-4 and TRBJ2-5, with 11 positions matching TRBD2. V lost 3 bases to trimming and J lost 2 bases; unmatched junction nucleotides: 3. CDR3 length: 15 residues. CDR1 and CDR2 (germline): SGHNT, YYREEE (reference sequence). Drawing the rest from reference TRBV5-4 and TRBJ2-5, the complete variable domain is ETGVTQSPTHLIKTRGQQVTLRCSSQSGHNTVSWYQQALGQGPQFIFQYYREEENGRGNFPPRFSGLQFPNYSSELNVNALELDDSALYLCASSWGTSGQETQYFGPGTRLLVL.